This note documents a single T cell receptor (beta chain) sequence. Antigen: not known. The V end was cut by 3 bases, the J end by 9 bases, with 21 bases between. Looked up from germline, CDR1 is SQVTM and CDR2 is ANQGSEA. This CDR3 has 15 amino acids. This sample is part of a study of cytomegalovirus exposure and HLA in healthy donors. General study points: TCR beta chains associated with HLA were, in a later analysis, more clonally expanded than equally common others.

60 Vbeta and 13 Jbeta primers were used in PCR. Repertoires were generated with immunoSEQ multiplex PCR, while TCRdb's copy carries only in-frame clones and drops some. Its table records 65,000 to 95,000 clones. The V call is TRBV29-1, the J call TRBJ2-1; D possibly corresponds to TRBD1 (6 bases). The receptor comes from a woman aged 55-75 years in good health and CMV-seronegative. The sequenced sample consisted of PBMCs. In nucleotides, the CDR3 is TGCAGCGTTGAGGGGGCCCGCGGGTGGGCAAGTGAGCAGTTCTTC. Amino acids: CSVEGARGWASEQFF.